Listed below are T cell receptor beta chains from one sample, sequenced in a study of cytomegalovirus exposure and HLA in healthy donors. Profiled with immunoSEQ multiplex PCR; TCRdb holds only in-frame clones, not every one. The sample shows roughly 160,000 clones, about two thirds of them seen only once. The sequencing input was PBMCs. The receptor source for this set is a woman aged 25 to 39 in good health and CMV-seronegative. The CDR3 runs from the conserved cysteine through the conserved F or W. The D gene is left open where the match is weak. Clone size appears in some rows only: once, few, many, or a class for an expanded clone.

size	V	D	J	CDR3	DNA
-	TRBV27	TRBD1	TRBJ1-5	CASSIGTGGNQPQHF	TGTGCCAGCAGTATAGGGACAGGGGGCAATCAGCCCCAGCATTTT
-	TRBV27	TRBD1	TRBJ1-2	CASSSNRGGGYTF	TGTGCCAGCAGTAGTAACAGGGGTGGTGGCTACACCTTC
-	TRBV27	-	TRBJ2-5	CASSSLAKEETQYF	TGTGCCAGCAGTTCTCTAGCCAAAGAAGAGACCCAGTACTTC
few	TRBV13	-	TRBJ1-1	CASSLGRAEAFF	TGTGCCAGCAGCTTAGGACGGGCTGAAGCTTTCTTT
-	TRBV13	TRBD1	TRBJ2-5	CASSRTGAETQYF	TGTGCCAGCAGCCGGACAGGGGCAGAGACCCAGTACTTC
-	TRBV15	-	TRBJ2-5	CATSRVGGLGETQYF	TGTGCCACCAGCAGAGTCGGGGGGCTGGGTGAGACCCAGTACTTC
-	TRBV5-6	-	TRBJ2-7	CASSLFPSGSYEQYF	TGTGCCAGCAGCTTATTTCCCTCAGGGTCCTACGAGCAGTACTTC
-	TRBV7-9	TRBD1	TRBJ1-2	CASSPNVDRPRVGYTF	TGTGCCAGCAGCCCTAACGTGGACAGGCCGCGAGTTGGCTACACCTTC
-	TRBV7-9	TRBD2	TRBJ2-3	CASSATSGTSTDTQYF	TGTGCCAGCAGCGCCACTAGCGGGACTAGCACAGATACGCAGTATTTT
-	TRBV28	-	TRBJ2-1	CASLEDSYNEQFF	TGTGCCAGCCTTGAGGACTCCTACAATGAGCAGTTCTTC
-	TRBV4-1	-	TRBJ1-1	CASSQVLADITNTEAFF	TGCGCCAGCAGCCAAGTCCTGGCAGACATTACGAACACTGAAGCTTTCTTT
once	TRBV6-1	-	TRBJ1-6	CASSEIVLENTGSNSPLHF	TGTGCCAGCAGTGAAATCGTTCTGGAAAATACAGGATCCAATTCACCCCTCCACTTT
-	TRBV4-2	-	TRBJ2-6	CASSRAGSGGAGANVLTF	TGTGCCAGCAGCCGCGCGGGGAGCGGTGGAGCAGGGGCCAACGTCCTGACTTTC
-	TRBV6-4	-	TRBJ2-2	CASNHWREGSASNTGELFF	TGTGCCAGCAACCATTGGCGGGAAGGGTCGGCTTCGAACACCGGGGAGCTGTTTTTT
-	TRBV5-8	-	TRBJ2-7	CASSPTLLGLSSYEQYF	TGTGCCAGCAGCCCCACCCTTCTCGGTTTGAGCTCCTACGAGCAGTACTTC
few	TRBV2	-	TRBJ2-7	CAIPGGDSSYEQYF	TGTGCCATCCCGGGGGGGGACAGCTCCTACGAGCAGTACTTC
-	TRBV16	TRBD1	TRBJ2-2	CASSQSGQGNTGELFF	TGTGCCAGCAGCCAATCCGGACAGGGGAACACCGGGGAGCTGTTTTTT
few	TRBV5-4	-	TRBJ2-5	CASSLDPQETQYF	TGTGCCAGCAGCTTGGATCCGCAAGAGACCCAGTACTTC
-	TRBV6-6	-	TRBJ1-1	CASSYSPDPQAEAFF	TGTGCCAGCAGTTATTCACCAGACCCCCAGGCTGAAGCTTTCTTT
-	TRBV5-1	TRBD2	TRBJ2-7	CASSSSGGAPYEQYF	TGCGCCAGCAGCTCGAGCGGGGGGGCGCCCTACGAGCAGTACTTC
few	TRBV27	TRBD1	TRBJ1-6	CASRPNRGTYNSPLHF	TGTGCCAGCAGGCCCAACAGGGGAACCTATAATTCACCCCTCCACTTT
-	TRBV19	-	TRBJ2-1	CASSLRQAHEQFF	TGTGCCAGTAGTTTAAGACAGGCACATGAGCAGTTCTTC
-	TRBV27	-	TRBJ2-3	CASSLRASVQTDTQYF	TGTGCCAGCAGTTTAAGGGCTAGCGTTCAGACAGATACGCAGTATTTT
-	TRBV5-4	-	TRBJ2-1	CASSFQGMDEQFF	TGTGCCAGCAGCTTTCAGGGGATGGATGAGCAGTTCTTC
few	TRBV6-5	TRBD2	TRBJ2-5	CASSYLTSGGVETQYF	TGTGCCAGCAGTTACCTCACTAGCGGGGGGGTGGAGACCCAGTACTTC
-	TRBV15	TRBD1	TRBJ1-4	CATSRDQTGGLEKLFF	TGTGCCACCAGCAGAGATCAGACAGGGGGGTTGGAAAAACTGTTTTTT
-	TRBV7-8	-	TRBJ2-1	CASSPQNNEQFF	TGTGCCAGCAGCCCCCAAAACAATGAGCAGTTCTTC
-	TRBV7-9	TRBD1	TRBJ1-4	CASSTSDRANEKLFF	TGTGCCAGCAGCACCTCGGACAGGGCTAATGAAAAACTGTTTTTT
-	TRBV7-9	-	TRBJ2-7	CASSFVAAPYEQYF	TGTGCCAGCAGCTTTGTCGCGGCACCCTACGAGCAGTACTTC
-	TRBV5-6	-	TRBJ2-1	CASSLGSDDYNEQFF	TGTGCCAGCAGCTTGGGCAGCGACGACTACAATGAGCAGTTCTTC
-	TRBV6-5	TRBD1	TRBJ2-7	CASRAGGSYEQYF	TGTGCCAGCAGAGCAGGGGGTTCCTACGAGCAGTACTTC
once	TRBV4-3	-	TRBJ2-7	CASSQGRGFPVF	TGCGCCAGCAGCCAAGGAAGGGGCTTCCCCGTCTTC
-	TRBV5-1	TRBD1	TRBJ1-2	CASSFGQGPRYGYTF	TGCGCCAGCAGCTTCGGACAGGGGCCTCGCTATGGCTACACCTTC
few	TRBV6-6	-	TRBJ1-5	CASSYSTYSNQPQHF	TGTGCCAGCAGTTACTCCACATATAGCAATCAGCCCCAGCATTTT
once	TRBV7-3	TRBD1	TRBJ2-5	CASSPGQGVETQYF	TGTGCCAGCAGCCCCGGACAGGGGGTAGAGACCCAGTACTTC
-	TRBV7-9	TRBD2	TRBJ2-1	CASSWTGTSNKEQFF	TGTGCCAGCAGCTGGACCGGGACTAGTAACAAGGAGCAGTTCTTC
-	TRBV5-6	TRBD1	TRBJ1-4	CASSKNRGEKLFF	TGTGCCAGCAGCAAAAACAGGGGTGAAAAACTGTTTTTT
-	TRBV5-4	-	TRBJ1-2	CASSLDSNYGYTF	TGTGCCAGCAGCTTGGACAGTAACTATGGCTACACCTTC
-	TRBV6-5	-	TRBJ1-5	CASSYSGTNMEPQHF	TGTGCCAGCAGTTACTCGGGGACAAATATGGAGCCCCAGCATTTT
-	TRBV28	-	TRBJ1-1	CASSLAGRETEAFF	TGTGCCAGCAGTTTGGCAGGGAGGGAAACTGAAGCTTTCTTT
-	TRBV6-6	-	TRBJ2-7	CASSYSDYNEQYF	TGTGCCAGCAGTTACTCCGATTACAACGAGCAGTACTTC
-	TRBV2	-	TRBJ1-1	CASSFTIATEAFF	TGTGCCAGCAGTTTTACAATTGCCACTGAAGCTTTCTTT
few	TRBV25-1	-	TRBJ1-6	CASSTGTLNNSPLHF	TGTGCCAGCAGTACCGGGACATTAAATAATTCACCCCTCCACTTT
-	TRBV2	-	TRBJ2-7	CASSEANFEVEQYF	TGTGCCAGCAGTGAAGCTAATTTCGAGGTCGAGCAGTACTTC
once	TRBV29-1	TRBD1	TRBJ1-1	CSVQGGMNTEAFF	TGCAGCGTCCAGGGGGGCATGAACACTGAAGCTTTCTTT
-	TRBV9	TRBD2	TRBJ2-1	CASSPGLAAYNEQFF	TGTGCCAGCAGCCCCGGACTAGCGGCCTACAATGAGCAGTTCTTC
-	TRBV15	-	TRBJ1-2	CATSREDKGGYAF	TGTGCCACCAGCAGAGAGGACAAGGGAGGCTACGCCTTC
few	TRBV9	-	TRBJ2-6	CASSVEIRNPGANVLTF	TGTGCCAGCAGCGTAGAAATCAGGAACCCTGGGGCCAACGTCCTGACTTTC
-	TRBV11-1	-	TRBJ1-1	CASSLFPNGGYDEAFF	TGTGCCAGCAGCTTATTTCCTAACGGAGGATACGATGAAGCTTTCTTT
-	TRBV9	-	TRBJ2-1	CASSVEGVSYNEQFF	TGTGCCAGCAGCGTCGAGGGTGTCTCCTACAATGAGCAGTTCTTC
-	TRBV6-1	-	TRBJ2-7	CASSGTGTVLAAEQYF	TGTGCCAGCAGTGGAACGGGGACAGTACTAGCAGCCGAGCAGTACTTC
-	TRBV27	TRBD1	TRBJ1-2	CASRNGTGGYGYTF	TGTGCCAGCAGAAACGGGACAGGGGGCTATGGCTACACCTTC
-	TRBV5-4	-	TRBJ1-1	CASSRDQGGNTEAFF	TGTGCCAGCAGCAGAGATCAAGGGGGGAACACTGAAGCTTTCTTT